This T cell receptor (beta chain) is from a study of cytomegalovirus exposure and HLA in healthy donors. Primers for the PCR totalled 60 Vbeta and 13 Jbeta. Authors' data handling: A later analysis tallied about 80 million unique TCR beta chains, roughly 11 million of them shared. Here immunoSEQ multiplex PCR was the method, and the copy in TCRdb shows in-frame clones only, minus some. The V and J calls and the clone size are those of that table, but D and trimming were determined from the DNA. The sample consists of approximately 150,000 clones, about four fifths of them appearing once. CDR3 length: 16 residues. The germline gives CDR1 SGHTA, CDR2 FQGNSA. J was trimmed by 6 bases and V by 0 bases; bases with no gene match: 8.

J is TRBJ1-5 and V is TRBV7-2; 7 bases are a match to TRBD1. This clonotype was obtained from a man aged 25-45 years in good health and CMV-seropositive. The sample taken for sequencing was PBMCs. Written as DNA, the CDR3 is TGTGCCAGCAGCTTAGCTGCGCGGACAGGTAGTCAGCCCCAGCATTTT. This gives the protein CASSLAARTGSQPQHF.